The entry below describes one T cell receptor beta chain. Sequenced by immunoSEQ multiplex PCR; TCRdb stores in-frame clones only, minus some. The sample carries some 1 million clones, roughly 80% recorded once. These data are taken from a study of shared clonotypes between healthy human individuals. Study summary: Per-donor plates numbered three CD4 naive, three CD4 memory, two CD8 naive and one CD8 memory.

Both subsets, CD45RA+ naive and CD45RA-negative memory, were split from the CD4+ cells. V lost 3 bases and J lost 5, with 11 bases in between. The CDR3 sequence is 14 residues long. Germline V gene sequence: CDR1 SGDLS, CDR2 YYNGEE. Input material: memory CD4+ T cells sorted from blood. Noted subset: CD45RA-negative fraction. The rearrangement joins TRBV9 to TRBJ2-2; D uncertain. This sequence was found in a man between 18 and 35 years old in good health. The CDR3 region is CASSAVPATGELFF. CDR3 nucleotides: TGTGCCAGCAGCGCCGTGCCTGCGACCGGGGAGCTGTTTTTT.